This entry lists 26 T cell receptor beta chains sequenced from one sample in a study of T cell responses to AZD1222 COVID-19 vaccine. Using immunoSEQ multiplex PCR, the repertoire was profiled, and TCRdb retains in-frame clones only, with some absent. The sample includes 150,000 or so clones, approximately 93% seen only once; the top ten take roughly 1.2%. The sequenced sample was peripheral blood, obtained 28 days after the second AZD1222 dose. Every receptor here comes from an adult who received the AZD1222 COVID-19 vaccine.

The rearrangement uses TRBV7-9 and TRBJ2-1, with TRBD2 identical over 7 bases. The V gene end was trimmed by 5 bases and the J gene end by 10 bases; junction bases not matched to a gene: 14. Germline V gives CDR1 SEHNR, CDR2 FQNEAQ (reference sequence). The CDR3 is 15 amino acids. The CDR3 DNA is TGTGCCAGCAGCCCGGGGGGACCCCGAGGCGGGGAGCAGTTCTTC. It specifies CASSPGGPRGGEQFF.

This sequence joins TRBV6-1 and TRBJ1-3; D is unclear. Germline values: CDR1 MNHNS, CDR2 SASEGT. CDR3 length equals 16 residues. Trimming removed 1 base at V and 0 bases at J, with 10 bases between. The CDR3 bases are TGTGCCAGCAGTGAAGTTTGGTGGATCTCTGGAAACACCATATATTTT. Residues: CASSEVWWISGNTIYF.

The chain couples TRBV25-1 to TRBJ1-2; no definite D call. This CDR3 comprises 12 residues. Germline CDR1 reads MGHDK; CDR2 reads SYGVNS. Trimming cost V 6 bases and J 6 bases, with 11 bases left between them. The CDR3 reads CASRGLYNGYTF. The DNA of the CDR3 is TGTGCCAGCAGGGGGTTATATAATGGCTACACCTTC.

This clone appeared once. V and J are TRBV3-1 (or the pseudogene TRBV3-2) and TRBJ1-1; no clear D. This CDR3 has 17 residues. Germline V gene lookup returns CDR1 LGHDT and CDR2 YNNKEL (reference sequence). V was clipped by 0 bases and J by 0 bases, with 14 bases between them. The CDR3 DNA is TGTGCCAGCAGCCAAGATCGAGCTAATACCCTGAACACTGAAGCTTTCTTT. Amino acid sequence: CASSQDRANTLNTEAFF.

This clone was seen more than once but under ten times. Other nucleotide sequences from this sample produce the same CDR3. The rearrangement uses TRBV11-2 and TRBJ2-7; weak D call: TRBD2 (6 bases). CDR1 and CDR2 from the germline V gene are SGHAT and FQNNGV. The CDR3 consists of 13 residues. V was pared by 2 bases and J by 3 bases, with 8 bases between. CDR3 amino acids: CASSLQTSYEQYF. In DNA, the CDR3 is TGTGCCAGCAGCTTACAGACTAGCTACGAGCAGTACTTC.

This clone was detected a few times. The chain combines TRBV5-8 with TRBJ2-4; D might be TRBD2 (5 bases). Trimming shortened V by 0 bases and J by 10 bases, and 11 bases separated the two germline ends. Looked up from germline, CDR1 is SGHTS and CDR2 is YDEGEE. This CDR3 has 13 amino acids. The CDR3 spells CASSLGGRSIQYF. CDR3 in DNA: TGTGCCAGCAGCTTGGGAGGGCGATCGATTCAGTACTTC.

The rearrangement joins TRBV14 to TRBJ2-4; 7 bases agree with TRBD2. The CDR3 sequence is 14 residues long. Germline V gene data show CDR1 as SGHDN and CDR2 as FVKESK. Trimming took 3 bases from V and 6 from J; bases not matched to a gene: 5. The DNA for the CDR3 is TGTGCCAGCAGCCATTCGGGGGGTGGAAACATTCAGTACTTC. It translates to CASSHSGGGNIQYF. Drawing the rest from reference TRBV14 and TRBJ2-4, the complete variable domain is EAGVTQFPSHSVIEKGQTVTLRCDPISGHDNLYWYRRVMGKEIKFLLHFVKESKQDESGMPNNRFLAERTGGTYSTLKVQPAELEDSGVYFCASSHSGGGNIQYFGAGTRLSVL.

This sequence joins TRBV27 and TRBJ2-2, with unresolved D. V shed 5 bases and J shed 0 bases, with 16 bases lying between them. Germline V gene lookup returns CDR1 MNHEY and CDR2 SMNVEV (reference sequence). This CDR3 comprises 17 residues. CDR3 nucleotide sequence: TGTGCCAGCAGTATCCCAGCTTCGGCAGCGAACACCGGGGAGCTGTTTTTT. Amino acid sequence: CASSIPASAANTGELFF.

The chain recombines TRBV9 with TRBJ2-2, with 11 nucleotides matching TRBD1. V was pared by 3 bases and J by 5 bases, with 12 bases of the junction left unmatched. The germline V gene has CDR1 SGDLS and CDR2 YYNGEE. The CDR3 is 18 amino acids. The CDR3 DNA sequence: TGTGCCAGCAGCGCGCCCAACCGGGACAGGGGGTATACCGGGGAGCTGTTTTTT. Residues: CASSAPNRDRGYTGELFF. Drawing the rest from reference TRBV9 and TRBJ2-2, the complete variable domain is DSGVTQTPKHLITATGQRVTLRCSPRSGDLSVYWYQQSLDQGLQFLIQYYNGEERAKGNILERFSAQQFPDLHSELNLSSLELGDSALYFCASSAPNRDRGYTGELFFGEGSRLTVL.

The J gene is TRBJ1-5, the V gene TRBV18; TRBD1 agrees at 8 bases. Germline CDR1 KGHSH, CDR2 LQKENI. With V trimmed by 6 bases and J by 4 bases, 8 bases remained unmatched. The CDR3 is made up of 15 amino acids. The CDR3 protein is CASSPDGQGNQPQHF. The CDR3 region has the DNA TGTGCCAGCTCTCCAGATGGACAGGGTAATCAGCCCCAGCATTTT.

The chain has TRBV25-1 and TRBJ1-4, with 7 bases identical to TRBD1. The CDR3 length is 13 residues. CDR1 is MGHDK, CDR2 SYGVNS, per germline. Germline trimming cut 7 bases from V and 6 bases from J; bases unmatched to any gene: 5. CDR3: CASTVTGDEKLFF. The CDR3 bases are TGTGCCAGCACCGTCACAGGGGATGAAAAACTGTTTTTT.

The sample holds a few counts of this clone. This sequence joins TRBV5-4 and TRBJ1-2; no clear D gene. The CDR3 has 12 residues. Trimming removed 2 bases at V and 8 bases at J, with 10 bases between. CDR1 is SGHNT, CDR2 YYREEE, per germline (reference sequence). CDR3 nucleotide sequence: TGTGCCAGCAGCTTTCTGGGAGGCGGCTACACCTTC. Protein sequence: CASSFLGGGYTF.

The V gene is TRBV7-2, the J gene TRBJ2-7, with a possible D match to TRBD2 (5 bases). Deletions cut 5 bases from V and 6 bases from J, with 11 bases between. Germline loops: CDR1 SGHTA, CDR2 FQGNSA. The CDR3 totals 12 residues. The CDR3 DNA sequence: TGTGCCAGCAGCCCGACTATTTTCGAGCAGTACTTC. Encoded protein: CASSPTIFEQYF.

The rearrangement links TRBV5-8 to TRBJ1-2; TRBD1 matches at 8 bases. Germline loops: CDR1 SGHTS, CDR2 YDEGEE. The CDR3 spans 15 residues. The V and J ends lost 4 bases and 2 bases, in that order; junction bases with no gene match: 7. CDR3 sequence reads: CASSKGQVMNYGYTF. The DNA for the CDR3 is TGTGCCAGCAGCAAGGGACAGGTGATGAACTATGGCTACACCTTC.

J is TRBJ1-2 and V is TRBV4-3; TRBD1 agrees at 11 bases. The CDR3 covers 17 residues. The germline gives CDR1 LGHNA, CDR2 YSLEER. V dropped 1 base and J dropped 4; count of bases not matched to a gene: 8. The DNA of the CDR3 is TGCGCCAGCAGCCAAGGCTCCCCGGGACAGGGGGGCTATGGCTACACCTTC. Encoded protein: CASSQGSPGQGGYGYTF.

The rearrangement links TRBV27 to TRBJ2-2; D remains ambiguous. Germline assignment: CDR1 MNHEY and CDR2 SMNVEV (reference sequence). Trimming shortened V by 4 bases and J by 1 base, and 10 bases separated the two germline ends. The CDR3 length is 15 residues. CDR3 sequence (DNA): TGTGCCAGCAGTTGGAGCGCGGTGAACACCGGGGAGCTGTTTTTT. Translated: CASSWSAVNTGELFF.

The V and J genes are TRBV29-1 and TRBJ2-3; unclear D gene. The CDR3 sequence is 14 residues long. Germline V gene data show CDR1 as SQVTM and CDR2 as ANQGSEA. The V and J ends lost 7 bases and 2 bases respectively, with 16 bases between them. CDR3 amino acids: CSAPAVGITDTQYF. The CDR3 DNA follows: TGCAGCGCCCCGGCGGTTGGGATCACAGATACGCAGTATTTT.

The V and J genes are TRBV5-1 and TRBJ2-5; 15 bases align to TRBD2. Germline CDR1 SGHRS, CDR2 YFSETQ. V shed 2 bases, J shed 5 bases, and the junction held 1 base outside the gene matches. This CDR3 region has 15 residues. CDR3 residues: CASSFGTSGGETQYF. CDR3 nucleotide sequence: TGCGCCAGCAGCTTCGGGACTAGCGGGGGGGAGACCCAGTACTTC. Combining the CDR3 with reference TRBV5-1 and TRBJ2-5 gives the whole variable domain KAGVTQTPRYLIKTRGQQVTLSCSPISGHRSVSWYQQTPGQGLQFLFEYFSETQRNKGNFPGRFSGRQFSNSRSEMNVSTLELGDSALYLCASSFGTSGGETQYFGPGTRLLVL.

The chain employs TRBV7-6 and TRBJ1-1; no clear D gene. Trimming cost V 1 base and J 0 bases, with 9 bases left between them. Looked up from germline, CDR1 is SGHVS and CDR2 is FNYEAQ. The CDR3 totals 15 residues. Here the CDR3 reads CASSLVGRVNTEAFF. In nucleotides, the CDR3 is TGTGCCAGCAGCTTAGTTGGGAGGGTGAACACTGAAGCTTTCTTT.

As for this clone: An end of the junction differs from the germline gene, which may be a read error. The chain links TRBV6-1 to TRBJ1-4; TRBD1 is a possible D gene (6 bases). The CDR3 is 14 residues long. Germline-derived CDR1 and CDR2 are MNHNS and SASEGT. The CDR3 region is CASREGQPNEKLFF. DNA of the CDR3: TGTGCCAGCAGGGAAGGACAGCCCAATGAAAAACTGTTTTTT.

V is TRBV18 and J is TRBJ1-5; 8 nucleotides align to TRBD1. This CDR3 spans 15 amino acids. Per germline, CDR1 KGHSH and CDR2 LQKENI. The junction had 9 bases not matched to a gene; V was cut back by 5 bases and J by 6 bases. CDR3 sequence (DNA): TGTGCCAGCTCAGCTCAGGGGGCGCAGAGTCAGCCCCAGCATTTT. This gives the protein CASSAQGAQSQPQHF. The entire variable domain, with the rest obtained from reference TRBV18 and TRBJ1-5, is as follows: NAGVMQNPRHLVRRRGQEARLRCSPMKGHSHVYWYRQLPEEGLKFMVYLQKENIIDESGMPKERFSAEFPKEGPSILRIQQVVRGDSAAYFCASSAQGAQSQPQHFGDGTRLSIL.

J is TRBJ2-1 and V is TRBV9; D remains ambiguous. V lost 0 bases and J 9 bases, leaving 7 bases between the germline ends. The CDR3 contains 12 residues. The germline V gene encodes CDR1 SGDLS and CDR2 YYNGEE. Here the CDR3 reads CASSVVETEQFF. In DNA, the CDR3 is TGTGCCAGCAGCGTAGTGGAGACTGAGCAGTTCTTC. Full variable domain (remainder filled in from reference TRBV9 and TRBJ2-1): DSGVTQTPKHLITATGQRVTLRCSPRSGDLSVYWYQQSLDQGLQFLIQYYNGEERAKGNILERFSAQQFPDLHSELNLSSLELGDSALYFCASSVVETEQFFGPGTRLTVL.

The chain couples TRBV10-3 to TRBJ1-6; 7 bases agree with TRBD1. Trimming at V came to 4 bases and at J to 7 bases, leaving 10 bases not matched to a gene. Looked up from germline, CDR1 is ENHRY and CDR2 is SYGVKD. The CDR3 totals 16 residues. The CDR3 here is CAISGTGPRGNSPLHF. In DNA form, the CDR3 reads TGTGCCATCAGTGGAACAGGGCCCAGGGGGAATTCACCCCTCCACTTT.

The V gene is TRBV29-1, the J gene TRBJ2-3, with 10 bases lining up with TRBD2. J lost 5 bases, V lost 7 bases, and 9 bases had no gene match. This CDR3 has 14 amino acids. The V gene's germline CDR1 is SQVTM and CDR2 ANQGSEA. The CDR3 loop reads CSAPLAGVVDTQYF. The CDR3 DNA sequence: TGCAGCGCCCCTCTAGCGGGAGTGGTAGATACGCAGTATTTT.

The CDR3 protein is CASSNLAGVADTQYF. CDR3 bases: TGTGCCAGCAGTAACCTAGCGGGAGTTGCGGATACGCAGTATTTT. The chain employs TRBV27 and TRBJ2-3, with 10 positions matching TRBD2. Trimming at V came to 5 bases and at J to 6 bases, leaving 8 bases not matched to a gene. The CDR3 is 15 amino acids. The germline V gene encodes CDR1 MNHEY and CDR2 SMNVEV (reference sequence).

The chain has TRBV20-1 and TRBJ1-1, with 7 bases fitting TRBD1. The junction had 11 bases not matched to a gene; V was cut back by 3 bases and J by 10 bases. The CDR3 loop spans 13 amino acids. Germline CDR1 and CDR2: DFQATT and SNEGSKA (reference sequence). CDR3 nucleotide sequence: TGCAGTGCTAGTATGCTGGGACAGCCGGTAGCTTTCTTT. Its protein is CSASMLGQPVAFF.